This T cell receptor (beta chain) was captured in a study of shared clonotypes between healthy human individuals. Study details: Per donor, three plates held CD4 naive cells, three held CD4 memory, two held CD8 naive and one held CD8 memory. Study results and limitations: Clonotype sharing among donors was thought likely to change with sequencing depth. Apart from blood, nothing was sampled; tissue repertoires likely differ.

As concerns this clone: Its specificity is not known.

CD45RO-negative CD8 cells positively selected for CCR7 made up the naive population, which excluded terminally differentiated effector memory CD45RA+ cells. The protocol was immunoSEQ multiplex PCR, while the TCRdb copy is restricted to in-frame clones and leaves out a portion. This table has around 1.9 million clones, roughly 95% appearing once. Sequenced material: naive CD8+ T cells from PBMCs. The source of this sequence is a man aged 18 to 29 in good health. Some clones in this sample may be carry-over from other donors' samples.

CDR3 in DNA: TGTGCCAGCAGCGTATGGGGGGTTTACGCAGATACGCAGTATTTT. Its protein product is CASSVWGVYADTQYF. The J gene is TRBJ2-3, the V gene TRBV9; maybe TRBD2 (6 bases). The CDR3 is 15 residues long. Germline V gene sequence: CDR1 SGDLS, CDR2 YYNGEE. V lost 1 base, J lost 4 bases, and 13 bases lay in between.